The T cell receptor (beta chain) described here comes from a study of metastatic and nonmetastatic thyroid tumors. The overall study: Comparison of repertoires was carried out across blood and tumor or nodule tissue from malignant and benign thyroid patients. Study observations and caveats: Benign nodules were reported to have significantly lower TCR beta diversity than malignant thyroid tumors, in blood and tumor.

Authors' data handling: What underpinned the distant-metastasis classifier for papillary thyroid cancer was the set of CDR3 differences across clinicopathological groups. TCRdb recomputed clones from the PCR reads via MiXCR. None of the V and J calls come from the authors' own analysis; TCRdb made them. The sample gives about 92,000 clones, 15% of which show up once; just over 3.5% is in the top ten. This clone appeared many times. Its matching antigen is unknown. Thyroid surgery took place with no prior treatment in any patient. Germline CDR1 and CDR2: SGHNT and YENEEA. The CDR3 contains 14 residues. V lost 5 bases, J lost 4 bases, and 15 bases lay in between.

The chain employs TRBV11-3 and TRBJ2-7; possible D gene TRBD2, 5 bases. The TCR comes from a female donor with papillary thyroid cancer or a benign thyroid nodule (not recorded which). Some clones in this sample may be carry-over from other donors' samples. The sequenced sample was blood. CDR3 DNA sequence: TGTGCCAGCAGCCCCCTAGGAGGAGCTTACGAGCAGTACTTC. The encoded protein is CASSPLGGAYEQYF.